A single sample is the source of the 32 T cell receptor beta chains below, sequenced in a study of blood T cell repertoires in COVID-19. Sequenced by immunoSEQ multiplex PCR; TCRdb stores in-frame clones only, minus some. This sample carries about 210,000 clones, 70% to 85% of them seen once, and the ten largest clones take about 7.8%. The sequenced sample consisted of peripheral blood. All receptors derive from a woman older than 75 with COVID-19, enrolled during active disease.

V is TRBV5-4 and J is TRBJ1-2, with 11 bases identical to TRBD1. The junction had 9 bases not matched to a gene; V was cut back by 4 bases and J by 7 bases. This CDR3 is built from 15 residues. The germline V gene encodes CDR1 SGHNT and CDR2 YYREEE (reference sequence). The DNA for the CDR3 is TGTGCCAGCAGCGCGCGGACAGGGGGCGACGGTGGCTACACCTTC. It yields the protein CASSARTGGDGGYTF.

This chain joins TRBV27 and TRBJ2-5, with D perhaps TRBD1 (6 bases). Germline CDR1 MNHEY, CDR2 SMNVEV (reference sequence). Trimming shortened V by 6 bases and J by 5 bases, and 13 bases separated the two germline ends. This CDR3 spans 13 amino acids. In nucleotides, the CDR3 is TGTGCCAGCAGACCAACAGGGAGCGAGACCCAGTACTTC. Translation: CASRPTGSETQYF.

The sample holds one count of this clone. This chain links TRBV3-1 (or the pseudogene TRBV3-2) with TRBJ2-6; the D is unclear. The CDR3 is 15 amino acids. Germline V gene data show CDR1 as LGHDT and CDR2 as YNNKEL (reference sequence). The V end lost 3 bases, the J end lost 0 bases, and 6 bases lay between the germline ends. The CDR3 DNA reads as TGTGCCAGCAGCCAGCGTCGCTCTGGGGCCAACGTCCTGACTTTC. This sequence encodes CASSQRRSGANVLTF.

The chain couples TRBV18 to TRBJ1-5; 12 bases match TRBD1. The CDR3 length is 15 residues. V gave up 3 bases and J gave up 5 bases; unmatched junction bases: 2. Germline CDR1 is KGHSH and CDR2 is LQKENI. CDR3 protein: CASSPGQGAYQPQHF. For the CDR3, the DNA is TGTGCCAGCTCACCGGGACAGGGGGCTTATCAGCCCCAGCATTTT.

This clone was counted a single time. The CDR3 region has the DNA TGTGCCAGCATCTCGCAGGCCGGACAGGATCTGGTCTACGGCTACACCTTC. Translation: CASISQAGQDLVYGYTF. This chain links TRBV28 with TRBJ1-2; 7 nucleotides agree with TRBD1. J lost 8 bases, V lost 7 bases, and 22 bases had no gene match. CDR1 is MDHEN, CDR2 SYDVKM, per germline. The CDR3 runs 17 residues.

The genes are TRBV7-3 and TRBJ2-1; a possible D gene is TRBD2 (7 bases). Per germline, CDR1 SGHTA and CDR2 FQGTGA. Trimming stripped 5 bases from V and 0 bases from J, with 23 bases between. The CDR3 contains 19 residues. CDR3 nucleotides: TGTGCCAGCAGCCCTCACTGGGGGGGGCCCTCAAGCTCCTACAATGAGCAGTTCTTC. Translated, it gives CASSPHWGGPSSSYNEQFF.

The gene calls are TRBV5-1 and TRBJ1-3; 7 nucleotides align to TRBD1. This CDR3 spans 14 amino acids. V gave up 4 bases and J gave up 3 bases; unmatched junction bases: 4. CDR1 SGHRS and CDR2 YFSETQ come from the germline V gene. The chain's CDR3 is CASSLGTVGNTIYF. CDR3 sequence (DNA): TGCGCCAGCAGCCTCGGGACAGTTGGAAACACCATATATTTT.

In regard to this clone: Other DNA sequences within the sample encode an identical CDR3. CDR3 residues: CASSLRMDRGLVTEAFF. CDR3 sequence (DNA): TGTGCCAGCAGCTTGCGGATGGACAGGGGGCTGGTCACTGAAGCTTTCTTT. This rearrangement joins TRBV5-5 to TRBJ1-1; TRBD1 agrees at 11 bases. The ends lost 1 base at V and 4 bases at J; junction bases unmatched: 9. The germline V gene has CDR1 SGHKS and CDR2 YYEKEE (reference sequence). There are 17 residues in the CDR3.

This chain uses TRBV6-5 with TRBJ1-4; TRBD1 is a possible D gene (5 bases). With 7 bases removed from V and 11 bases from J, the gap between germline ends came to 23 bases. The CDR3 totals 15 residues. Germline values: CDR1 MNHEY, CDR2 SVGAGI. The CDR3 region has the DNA TGTGCCAGCACTACCAGCCGGGACTTCCAAAATAAACTGTTTTTT. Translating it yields CASTTSRDFQNKLFF.

In DNA, the CDR3 is TGTGCCAGCACCGTCCAGGGCTATGGCTACACCTTC. Translating it yields CASTVQGYGYTF. The rearrangement uses TRBV6-5 and TRBJ1-2, with D maybe TRBD1 (5 bases). Trimming took 7 bases from V and 4 from J, leaving 10 bases between them. In germline, CDR1 is MNHEY, CDR2 SVGAGI. The CDR3 covers 12 residues.

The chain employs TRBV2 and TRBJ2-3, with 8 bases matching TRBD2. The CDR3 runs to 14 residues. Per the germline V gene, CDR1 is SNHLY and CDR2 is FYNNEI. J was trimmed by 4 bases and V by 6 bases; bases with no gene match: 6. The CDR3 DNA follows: TGTGCCAGCAGCGGAGCGGGAGACCCAGATACGCAGTATTTT. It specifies CASSGAGDPDTQYF.

CDR3 protein: CSVGEAFF. Here the CDR3 DNA reads TGCAGCGTCGGTGAAGCTTTCTTT. The V call is TRBV29-1, the J call TRBJ1-1; D gene ambiguous. V lost 6 bases to trimming and J lost 7 bases, with 3 bases between them. From germline, CDR1 is SQVTM and CDR2 ANQGSEA. The CDR3 is made up of 8 amino acids.

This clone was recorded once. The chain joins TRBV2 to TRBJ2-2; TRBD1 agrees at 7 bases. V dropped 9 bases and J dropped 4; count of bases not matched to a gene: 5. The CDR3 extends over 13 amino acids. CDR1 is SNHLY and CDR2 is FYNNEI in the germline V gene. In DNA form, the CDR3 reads TGTGCCAGTGGAGACAGGGCCACCGGGGAGCTGTTTTTT. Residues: CASGDRATGELFF.

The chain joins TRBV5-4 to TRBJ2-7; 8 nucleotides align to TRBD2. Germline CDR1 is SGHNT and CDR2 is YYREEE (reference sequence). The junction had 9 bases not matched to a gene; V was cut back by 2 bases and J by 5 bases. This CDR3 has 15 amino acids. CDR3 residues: CASSFASSGSNEQYF. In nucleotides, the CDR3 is TGTGCCAGCAGCTTTGCCTCGAGCGGGAGCAACGAGCAGTACTTC.

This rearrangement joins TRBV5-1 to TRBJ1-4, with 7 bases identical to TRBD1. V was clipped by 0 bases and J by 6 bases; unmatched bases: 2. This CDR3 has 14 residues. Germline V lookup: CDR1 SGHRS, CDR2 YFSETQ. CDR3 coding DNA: TGCGCCAGCAGCTTGGCCCAGGGGGATGAAAAACTGTTTTTT. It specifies CASSLAQGDEKLFF.

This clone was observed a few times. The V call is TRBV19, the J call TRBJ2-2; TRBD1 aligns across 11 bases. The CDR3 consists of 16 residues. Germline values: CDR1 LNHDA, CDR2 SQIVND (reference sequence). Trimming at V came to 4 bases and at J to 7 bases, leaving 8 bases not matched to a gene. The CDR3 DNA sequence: TGTGCCAGTAGTAGAACGGACAGGGGGCGGATCGGGGAGCTGTTTTTT. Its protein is CASSRTDRGRIGELFF.

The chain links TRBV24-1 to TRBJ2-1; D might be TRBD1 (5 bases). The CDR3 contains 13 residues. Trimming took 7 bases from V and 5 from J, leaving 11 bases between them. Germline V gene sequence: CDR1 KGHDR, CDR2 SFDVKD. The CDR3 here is CATRGAGNNEQFF. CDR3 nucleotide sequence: TGTGCCACCAGAGGGGCAGGCAACAATGAGCAGTTCTTC.

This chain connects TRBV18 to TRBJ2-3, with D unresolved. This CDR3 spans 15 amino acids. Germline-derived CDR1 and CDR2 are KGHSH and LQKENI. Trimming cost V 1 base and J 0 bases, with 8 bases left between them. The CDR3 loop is CASSPLLDSTDTQYF. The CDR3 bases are TGTGCCAGCTCACCACTCCTAGATAGCACAGATACGCAGTATTTT.

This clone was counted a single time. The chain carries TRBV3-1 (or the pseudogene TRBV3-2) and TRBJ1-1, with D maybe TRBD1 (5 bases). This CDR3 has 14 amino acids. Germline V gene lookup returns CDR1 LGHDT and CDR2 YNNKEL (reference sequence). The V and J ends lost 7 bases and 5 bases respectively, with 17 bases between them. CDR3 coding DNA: TGTGCCAGCACCAGCGTGGGGGGGGTTACTGAAGCTTTCTTT. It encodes CASTSVGGVTEAFF.

The CDR3: CASSPFDSATNEKLFF. The CDR3 nucleotides read TGTGCCAGCAGCCCCTTCGACTCTGCAACTAATGAAAAACTGTTTTTT. This chain connects TRBV7-6 to TRBJ1-4, with D uncertain. CDR1 and CDR2 from the germline V gene are SGHVS and FNYEAQ. CDR3 length: 16 residues. Trimming removed 5 bases at V and 0 bases at J, with 13 bases between.

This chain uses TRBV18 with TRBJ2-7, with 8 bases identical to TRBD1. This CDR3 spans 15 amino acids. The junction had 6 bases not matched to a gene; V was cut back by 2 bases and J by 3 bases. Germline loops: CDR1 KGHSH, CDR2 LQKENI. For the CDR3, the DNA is TGTGCCAGCTCACCATCGACAGGGGAACTCTACGAGCAGTACTTC. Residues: CASSPSTGELYEQYF.

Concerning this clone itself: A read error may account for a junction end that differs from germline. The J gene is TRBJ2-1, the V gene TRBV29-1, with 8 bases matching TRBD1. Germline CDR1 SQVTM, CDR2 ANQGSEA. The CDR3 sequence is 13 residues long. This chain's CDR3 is CSVRTGSYDEQFF. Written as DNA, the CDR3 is TGCAGCGTTCGGACAGGGTCCTACGATGAGCAGTTCTTC.

For the CDR3, the DNA is TGTGCCAGCAGCCCCACCACCCAGAGCGGAGATACGCAGTATTTT. Encoded protein: CASSPTTQSGDTQYF. The chain has TRBV7-9 and TRBJ2-3; perhaps TRBD2 as D (5 bases). Trimming left V 5 bases short and J 5 bases short, with 17 bases between. CDR3 length equals 15 residues. In germline, CDR1 is SEHNR, CDR2 FQNEAQ (reference sequence).

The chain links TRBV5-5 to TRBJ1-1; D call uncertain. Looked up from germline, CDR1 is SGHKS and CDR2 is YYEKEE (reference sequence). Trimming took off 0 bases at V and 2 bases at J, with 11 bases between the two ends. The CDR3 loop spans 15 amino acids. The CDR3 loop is CASSLAGGINTEAFF. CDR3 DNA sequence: TGTGCCAGCAGCTTGGCTGGAGGGATCAACACTGAAGCTTTCTTT.

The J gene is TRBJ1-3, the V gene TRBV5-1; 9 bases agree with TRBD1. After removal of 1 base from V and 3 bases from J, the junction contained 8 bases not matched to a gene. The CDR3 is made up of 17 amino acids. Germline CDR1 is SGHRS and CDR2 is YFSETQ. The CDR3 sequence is CASSLLRQGDGGNTIYF. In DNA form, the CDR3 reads TGCGCCAGCAGCTTGCTGAGACAGGGGGACGGTGGAAACACCATATATTTT.

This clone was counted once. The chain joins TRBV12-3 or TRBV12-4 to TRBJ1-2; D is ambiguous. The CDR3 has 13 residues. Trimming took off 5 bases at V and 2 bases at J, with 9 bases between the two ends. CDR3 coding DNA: TGTGCCAGCAGTCCCAGTCCCAACTATGGCTACACCTTC. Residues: CASSPSPNYGYTF.

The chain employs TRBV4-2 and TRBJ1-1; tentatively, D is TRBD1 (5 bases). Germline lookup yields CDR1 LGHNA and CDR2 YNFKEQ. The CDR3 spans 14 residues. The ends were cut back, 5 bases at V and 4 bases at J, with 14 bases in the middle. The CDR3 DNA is TGTGCCAGCAGCACGGACATCCTCGGCACTGAAGCTTTCTTT. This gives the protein CASSTDILGTEAFF.

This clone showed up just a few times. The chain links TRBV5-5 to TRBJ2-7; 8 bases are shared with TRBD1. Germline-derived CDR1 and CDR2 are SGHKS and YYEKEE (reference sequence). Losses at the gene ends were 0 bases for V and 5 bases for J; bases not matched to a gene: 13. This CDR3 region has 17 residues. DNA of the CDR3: TGTGCCAGCAGCTTGGCGACGGTGGACAGGGTCGGAGACGAGCAGTACTTC. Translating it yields CASSLATVDRVGDEQYF.

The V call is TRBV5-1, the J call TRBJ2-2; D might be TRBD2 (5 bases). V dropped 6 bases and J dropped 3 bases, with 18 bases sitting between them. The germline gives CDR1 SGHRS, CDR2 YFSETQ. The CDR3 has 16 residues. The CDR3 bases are TGCGCCAGCACCCCTTTACCCGGGATCGACACCGGGGAGCTGTTTTTT. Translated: CASTPLPGIDTGELFF.

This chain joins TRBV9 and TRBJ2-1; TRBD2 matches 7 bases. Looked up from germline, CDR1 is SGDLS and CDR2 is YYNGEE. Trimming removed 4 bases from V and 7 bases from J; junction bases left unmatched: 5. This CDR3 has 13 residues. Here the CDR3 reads CASSKTSPNEQFF. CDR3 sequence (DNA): TGTGCCAGCAGCAAGACTAGCCCGAATGAGCAGTTCTTC. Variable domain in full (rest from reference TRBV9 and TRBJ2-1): DSGVTQTPKHLITATGQRVTLRCSPRSGDLSVYWYQQSLDQGLQFLIQYYNGEERAKGNILERFSAQQFPDLHSELNLSSLELGDSALYFCASSKTSPNEQFFGPGTRLTVL.

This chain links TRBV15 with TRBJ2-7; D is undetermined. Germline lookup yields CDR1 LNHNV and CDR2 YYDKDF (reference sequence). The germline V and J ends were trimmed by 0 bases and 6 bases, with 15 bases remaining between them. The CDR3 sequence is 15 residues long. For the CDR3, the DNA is TGTGCCACCAGCAGAGATCCTGCCCGGAGAGGCGAGCAGTACTTC. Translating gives CATSRDPARRGEQYF.

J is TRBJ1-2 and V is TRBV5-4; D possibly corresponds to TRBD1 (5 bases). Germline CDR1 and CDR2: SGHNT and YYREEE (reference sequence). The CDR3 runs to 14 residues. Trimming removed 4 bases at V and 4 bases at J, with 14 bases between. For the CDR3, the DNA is TGTGCCAGCAGCCCCGGGGGGGGTATCTATGGCTACACCTTC. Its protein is CASSPGGGIYGYTF.